This record concerns one TCR beta chain sequence. Its antigen specificity is not known. No base quality information exists; no much larger clone differs at one position. Libraries were made using PCR. TCRdb names Illumina HiSeq 2500 as the instrument used. Molecular barcoding was employed in the preparation of TCR libraries, with unique molecular identifiers being used to normalize TCRbeta repertoire quantification. The public reads were run again by TCRdb, first through fastp at Q25 and then through MiXCR, and only productive beta chains were kept. Identical CDR3 proteins give one entry, which carries the most common genes and DNA. Present in this sample are around 960,000 distinct CDR3 sequences, about 29% of which were seen just once. The top ten clonotypes cover 28% of the sample. CDR1 LGHNA and CDR2 YSLEER are derived from the germline V gene. The CDR3 has 14 amino acids, counting the end cysteine and phenylalanine. Only CDR3 DNA is held: 42 bases, read in frame from base 1. The trim is 0 bases for V and 8 bases for J, with a gap of 10 bases between the germline ends.

Taken with the paper, the label for treatment or condition translates to: allogeneic hematopoietic cell transplantation with graft depleted of TCRalphabeta T cells and CD19 B cells. The children who served as transplant recipients had been given grafts of TCRalphabeta/CD19-depleted allogeneic hematopoietic cells. The data stem from a study of T-cell reconstitution after alpha-beta-depleted transplantation in children (dated by TCRdb to 2016 to 2017). Describing the broader study: Using TCR repertoire profiling, the study quantitatively followed how T-cell immune reconstitution unfolded in children after TCRalphabeta/CD19-depleted allogeneic hematopoietic cell transplantation.

Overall study results and their limits: In some patients, high TCRbeta diversity at day 60 was attributed to recipient T cells and intrathymic progenitors that had survived conditioning. The apparently early recovery of alphabetaT-cell counts about two months after transplant reportedly depended on only several hundred rapidly expanded clones that came from non-depleted graft cells. Hyperexpanded clone frequencies declined over subsequent months; after one year, T-cell counts and TCRbeta diversity were mostly attributed to newly produced T cells.

The sample here was PBMCs, mostly from graft donor cells, taken 360 days after TCRalphabeta/CD19-depleted stem cell transplant. This TCR derives from a boy younger than two who had a stem cell transplant for SCID, so the T cells may come from the graft donor. The sequence joins TRBV4-3 to TRBJ1-4; TRBD1 is a weak D gene call, 6 bases matching. The CDR3 protein sequence reads: CASSQDLTGEKLFF. The DNA reads as follows: TGCGCCAGCAGCCAAGATCTTACAGGGGAAAAACTGTTTTTT.